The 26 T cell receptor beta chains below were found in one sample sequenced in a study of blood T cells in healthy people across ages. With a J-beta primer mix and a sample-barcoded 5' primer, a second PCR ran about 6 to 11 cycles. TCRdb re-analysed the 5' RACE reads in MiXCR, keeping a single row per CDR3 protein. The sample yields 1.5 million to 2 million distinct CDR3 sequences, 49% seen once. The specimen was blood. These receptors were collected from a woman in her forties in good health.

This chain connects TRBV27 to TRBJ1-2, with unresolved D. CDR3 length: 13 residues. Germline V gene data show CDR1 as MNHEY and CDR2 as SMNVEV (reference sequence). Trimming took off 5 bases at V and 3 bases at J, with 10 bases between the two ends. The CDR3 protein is CASSVDVDYGYTF. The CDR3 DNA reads TGTGCCAGCAGTGTCGACGTTGACTATGGCTACACCTTC.

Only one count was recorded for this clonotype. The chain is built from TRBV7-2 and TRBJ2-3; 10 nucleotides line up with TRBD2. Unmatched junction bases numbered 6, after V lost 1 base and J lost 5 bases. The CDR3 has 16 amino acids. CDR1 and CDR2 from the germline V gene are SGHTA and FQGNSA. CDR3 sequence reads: CASSLVLAGGGDTQYF. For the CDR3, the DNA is TGTGCCAGCAGCTTAGTTTTAGCGGGGGGCGGAGATACGCAGTATTTT. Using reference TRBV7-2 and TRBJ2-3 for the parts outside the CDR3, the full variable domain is GAGVSQSPSNKVTEKGKDVELRCDPISGHTALYWYRQSLGQGLEFLIYFQGNSAPDKSGLPSDRFSAERTGGSVSTLTIQRTQQEDSAVYLCASSLVLAGGGDTQYFGPGTRLTVL.

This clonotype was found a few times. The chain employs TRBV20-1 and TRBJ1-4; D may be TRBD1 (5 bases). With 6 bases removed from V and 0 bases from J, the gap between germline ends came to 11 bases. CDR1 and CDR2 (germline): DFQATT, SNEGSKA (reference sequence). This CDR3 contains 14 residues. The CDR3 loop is CSAHGGATNEKLFF. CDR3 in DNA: TGCAGTGCCCATGGGGGGGCAACTAATGAAAAACTGTTTTTT.

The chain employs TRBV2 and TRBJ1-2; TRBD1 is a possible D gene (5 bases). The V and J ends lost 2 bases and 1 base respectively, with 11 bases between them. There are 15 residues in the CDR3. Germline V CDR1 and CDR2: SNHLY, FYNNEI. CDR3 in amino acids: CASSETGPSNYGYTF. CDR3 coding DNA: TGTGCCAGCAGTGAAACGGGACCGAGTAACTATGGCTACACCTTC. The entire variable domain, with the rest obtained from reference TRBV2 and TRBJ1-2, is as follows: EPEVTQTPSHQVTQMGQEVILRCVPISNHLYFYWYRQILGQKVEFLVSFYNNEISEKSEIFDDQFSVERPDGSNFTLKIRSTKLEDSAMYFCASSETGPSNYGYTFGSGTRLTVV.

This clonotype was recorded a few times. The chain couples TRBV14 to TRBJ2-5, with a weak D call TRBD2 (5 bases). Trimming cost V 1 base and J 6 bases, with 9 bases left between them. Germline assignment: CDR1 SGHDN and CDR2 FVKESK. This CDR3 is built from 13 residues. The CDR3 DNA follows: TGTGCCAGCAGCCAAGTAGGGAGACAGACCCAGTACTTC. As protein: CASSQVGRQTQYF.

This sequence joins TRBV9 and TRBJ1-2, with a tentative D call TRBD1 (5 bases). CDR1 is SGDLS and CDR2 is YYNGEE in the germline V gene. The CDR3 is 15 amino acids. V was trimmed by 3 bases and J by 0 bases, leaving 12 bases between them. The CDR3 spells CASSGGVRTNYGYTF. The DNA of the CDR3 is TGTGCCAGCAGCGGAGGGGTGCGGACTAACTATGGCTACACCTTC.

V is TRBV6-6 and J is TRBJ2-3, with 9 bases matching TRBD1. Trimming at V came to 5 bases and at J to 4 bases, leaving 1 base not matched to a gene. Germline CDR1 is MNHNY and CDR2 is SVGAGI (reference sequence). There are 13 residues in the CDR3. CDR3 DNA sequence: TGTGCCAGCAGTGACAGGGGGGCAGATACGCAGTATTTT. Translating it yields CASSDRGADTQYF.

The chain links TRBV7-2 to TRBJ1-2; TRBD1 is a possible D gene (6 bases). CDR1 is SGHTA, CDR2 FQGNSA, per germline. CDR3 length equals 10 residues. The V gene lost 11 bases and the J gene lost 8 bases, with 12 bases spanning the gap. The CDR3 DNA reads TGTGCCGTGGGGGCTTGGGGCTACACCTTC. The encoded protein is CAVGAWGYTF.

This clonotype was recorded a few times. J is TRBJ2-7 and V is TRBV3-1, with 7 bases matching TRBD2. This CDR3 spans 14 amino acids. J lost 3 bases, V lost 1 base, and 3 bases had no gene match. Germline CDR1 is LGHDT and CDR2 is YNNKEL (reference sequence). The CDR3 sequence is CASSQAIAGYEQYF. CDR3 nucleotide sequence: TGTGCCAGCAGCCAAGCGATAGCGGGCTACGAGCAGTACTTC.

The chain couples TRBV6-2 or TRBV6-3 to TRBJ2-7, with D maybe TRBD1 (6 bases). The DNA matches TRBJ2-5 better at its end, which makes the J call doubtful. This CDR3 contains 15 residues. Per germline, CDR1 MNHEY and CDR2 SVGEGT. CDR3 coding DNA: TGTGCCAGCAGTCAACAGGGAAGGTTGGGAGAGACCCAGTACTTC. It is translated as CASSQQGRLGETQYF.

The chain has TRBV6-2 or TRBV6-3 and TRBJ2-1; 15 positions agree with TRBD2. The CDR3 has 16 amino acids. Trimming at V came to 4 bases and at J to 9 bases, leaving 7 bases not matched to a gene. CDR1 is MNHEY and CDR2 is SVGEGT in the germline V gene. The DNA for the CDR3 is TGTGCCAGCAGTTCGTGGACTAGCGGGGGGGCTGGTGAGCAGTTCTTC. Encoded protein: CASSSWTSGGAGEQFF.

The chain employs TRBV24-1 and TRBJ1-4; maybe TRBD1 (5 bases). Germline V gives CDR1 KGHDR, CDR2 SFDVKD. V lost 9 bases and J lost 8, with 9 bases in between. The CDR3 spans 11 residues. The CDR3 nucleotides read TGTGCCACCGGGAGGGGAGAAAAACTGTTTTTT. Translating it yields CATGRGEKLFF.

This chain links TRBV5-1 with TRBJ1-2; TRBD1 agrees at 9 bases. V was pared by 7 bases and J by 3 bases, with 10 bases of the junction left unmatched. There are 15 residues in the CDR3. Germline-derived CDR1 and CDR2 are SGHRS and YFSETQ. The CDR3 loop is CASSEGQGLDYGYTF. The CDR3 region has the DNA TGCGCCAGCTCCGAGGGACAGGGACTTGACTATGGCTACACCTTC. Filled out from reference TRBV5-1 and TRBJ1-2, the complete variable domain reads KAGVTQTPRYLIKTRGQQVTLSCSPISGHRSVSWYQQTPGQGLQFLFEYFSETQRNKGNFPGRFSGRQFSNSRSEMNVSTLELGDSALYLCASSEGQGLDYGYTFGSGTRLTVV.

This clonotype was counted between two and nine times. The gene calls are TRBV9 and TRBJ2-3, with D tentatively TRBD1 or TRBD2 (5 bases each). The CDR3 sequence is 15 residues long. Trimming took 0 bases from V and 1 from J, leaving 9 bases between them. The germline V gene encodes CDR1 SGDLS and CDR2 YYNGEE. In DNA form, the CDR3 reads TGTGCCAGCAGCGTAGGAGGGGCCCGCACAGATACGCAGTATTTT. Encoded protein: CASSVGGARTDTQYF.

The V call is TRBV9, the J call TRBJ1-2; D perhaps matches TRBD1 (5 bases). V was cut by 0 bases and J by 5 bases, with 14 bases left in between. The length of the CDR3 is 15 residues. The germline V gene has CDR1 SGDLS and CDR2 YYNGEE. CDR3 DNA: TGTGCCAGCAGCGTAGATCGGGGACCCACTTATGGCTACACCTTC. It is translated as CASSVDRGPTYGYTF. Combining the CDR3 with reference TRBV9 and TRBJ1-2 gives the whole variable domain DSGVTQTPKHLITATGQRVTLRCSPRSGDLSVYWYQQSLDQGLQFLIQYYNGEERAKGNILERFSAQQFPDLHSELNLSSLELGDSALYFCASSVDRGPTYGYTFGSGTRLTVV.

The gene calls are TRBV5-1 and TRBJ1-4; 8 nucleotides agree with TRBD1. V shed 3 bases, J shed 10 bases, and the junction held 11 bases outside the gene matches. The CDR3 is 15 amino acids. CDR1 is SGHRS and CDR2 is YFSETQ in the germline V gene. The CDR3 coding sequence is TGCGCCAGCAGCTCCGGACAGGGAGCCTTTCCAAAACTGTTTTTT. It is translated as CASSSGQGAFPKLFF.

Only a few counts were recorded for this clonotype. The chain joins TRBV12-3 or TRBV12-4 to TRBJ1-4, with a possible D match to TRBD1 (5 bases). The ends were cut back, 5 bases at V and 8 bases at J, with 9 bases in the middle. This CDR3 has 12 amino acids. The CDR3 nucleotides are TGTGCCAGCAGTGGCAGGGAGGAAAAACTGTTTTTT. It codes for CASSGREEKLFF.

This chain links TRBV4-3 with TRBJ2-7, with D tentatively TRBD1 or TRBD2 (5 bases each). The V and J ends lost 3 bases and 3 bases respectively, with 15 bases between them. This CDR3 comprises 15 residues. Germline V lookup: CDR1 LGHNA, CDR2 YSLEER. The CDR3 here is CASSQGPRTLYEQYF. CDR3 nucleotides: TGCGCCAGCAGCCAGGGACCCAGGACCCTCTACGAGCAGTACTTC.

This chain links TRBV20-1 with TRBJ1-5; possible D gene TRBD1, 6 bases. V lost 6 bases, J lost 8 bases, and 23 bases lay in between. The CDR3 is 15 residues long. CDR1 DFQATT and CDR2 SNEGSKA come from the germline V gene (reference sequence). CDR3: CSAIWVKGEMEPQHF. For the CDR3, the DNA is TGCAGTGCCATCTGGGTGAAGGGGGAAATGGAGCCCCAGCATTTT.

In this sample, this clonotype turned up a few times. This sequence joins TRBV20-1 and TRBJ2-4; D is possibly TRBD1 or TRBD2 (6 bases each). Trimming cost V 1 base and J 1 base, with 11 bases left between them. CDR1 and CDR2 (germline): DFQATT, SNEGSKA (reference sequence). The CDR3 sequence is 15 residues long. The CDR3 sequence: CSARGGAGAKNIQYF. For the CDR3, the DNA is TGCAGTGCTAGAGGGGGGGCCGGGGCCAAAAACATTCAGTACTTC.

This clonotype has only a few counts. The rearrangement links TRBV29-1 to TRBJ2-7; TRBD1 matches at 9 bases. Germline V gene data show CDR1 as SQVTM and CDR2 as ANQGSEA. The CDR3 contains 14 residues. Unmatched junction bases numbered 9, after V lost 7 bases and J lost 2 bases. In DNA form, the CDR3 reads TGCAGCGCGTCCGGACAGGGGACACCCTACGAGCAGTACTTC. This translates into CSASGQGTPYEQYF.

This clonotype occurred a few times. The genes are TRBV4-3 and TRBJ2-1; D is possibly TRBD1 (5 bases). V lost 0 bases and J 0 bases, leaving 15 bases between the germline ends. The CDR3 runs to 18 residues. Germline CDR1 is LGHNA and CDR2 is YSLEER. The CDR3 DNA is TGCGCCAGCAGCCAAGATCCAGGGCCAGATCACTCCTACAATGAGCAGTTCTTC. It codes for CASSQDPGPDHSYNEQFF.

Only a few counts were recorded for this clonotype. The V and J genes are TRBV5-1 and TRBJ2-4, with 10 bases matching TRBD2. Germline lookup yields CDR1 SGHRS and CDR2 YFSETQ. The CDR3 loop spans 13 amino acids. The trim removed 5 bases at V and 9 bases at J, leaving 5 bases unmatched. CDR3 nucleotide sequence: TGCGCCAGCAGTGGGACTAGCGATGTCATTCAGTACTTC. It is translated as CASSGTSDVIQYF.

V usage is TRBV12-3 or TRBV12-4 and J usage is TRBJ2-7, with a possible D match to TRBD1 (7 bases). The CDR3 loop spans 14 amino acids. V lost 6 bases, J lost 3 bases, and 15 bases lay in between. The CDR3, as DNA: TGTGCCAGCAGCTCAGGGGGGTCTGGCTACGAGCAGTACTTC. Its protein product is CASSSGGSGYEQYF.

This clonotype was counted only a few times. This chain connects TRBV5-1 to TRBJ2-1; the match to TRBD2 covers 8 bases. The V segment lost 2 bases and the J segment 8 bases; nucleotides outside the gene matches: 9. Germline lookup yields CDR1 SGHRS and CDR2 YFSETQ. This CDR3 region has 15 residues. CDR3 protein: CASSLGGGQPYEQFF. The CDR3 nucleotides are TGCGCCAGCAGCTTAGGCGGGGGGCAACCGTATGAGCAGTTCTTC.

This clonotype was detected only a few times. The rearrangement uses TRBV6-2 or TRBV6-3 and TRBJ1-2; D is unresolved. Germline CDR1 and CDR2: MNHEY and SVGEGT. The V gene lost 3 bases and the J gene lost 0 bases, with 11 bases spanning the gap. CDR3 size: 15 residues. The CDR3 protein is CASSYDRRANYGYTF. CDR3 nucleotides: TGTGCCAGCAGTTATGATCGGAGAGCTAACTATGGCTACACCTTC.